These T cell receptor beta chains were read from a single sample in a study of graft-versus-host responses after intestinal transplantation. Their antigens remain unidentified. Profiled with immunoSEQ multiplex PCR; TCRdb holds only in-frame clones, not every one. This table holds about 110,000 clones, approximately 92% found once. Here the sequenced sample was unstimulated CD4+ T cells sorted from spleen or lymph node cells, taken before transplant. The receptors shown here come from a human donor who was the organ donor for an intestinal transplant. The CDR3 runs from the conserved cysteine through the conserved F or W. A D gene is named only where the DNA matches it firmly. The size entry is marked missing in some rows and otherwise reads once, few, many or a size class.

j_call,d_call,v_call,clone_size,cdr3_aa,cdr3_nt
TRBJ1-2,TRBD1,TRBV5-6,few,CASSFLEGARGYTF,TGTGCCAGCAGCTTCTTAGAGGGGGCTAGGGGCTACACCTTC
TRBJ1-1,TRBD1,TRBV5-1,-,CASSPDRGTEAFF,TGCGCCAGCAGCCCCGACAGGGGCACTGAAGCTTTCTTT
TRBJ1-3,-,TRBV30,-,CAWRSSGNTIYF,TGTGCCTGGAGAAGCTCTGGAAACACCATATATTTT
TRBJ2-7,TRBD1,TRBV30,-,CAWRRRTGDAYEQYF,TGTGCCTGGAGACGAAGGACAGGCGACGCCTACGAGCAGTACTTC
TRBJ2-2,-,TRBV28,-,CASSFPNSGELFF,TGTGCCAGCAGTTTCCCGAATTCCGGGGAGCTGTTTTTT
TRBJ2-1,TRBD2,TRBV10-3,-,CATHRVAGVLSDEQFF,TGTGCCACTCACAGGGTAGCGGGAGTCCTGAGCGATGAGCAGTTCTTC
TRBJ2-6,-,TRBV30,-,CAWSFGANVLTF,TGTGCCTGGAGCTTTGGGGCCAACGTCCTGACTTTC
TRBJ1-1,-,TRBV5-5,-,CASSLIPGNTEAFF,TGTGCCAGCAGCTTGATCCCAGGGAACACTGAAGCTTTCTTT
TRBJ1-1,-,TRBV27,-,CASSLRGQNTEAFF,TGTGCCAGCAGTTTGCGGGGCCAGAACACTGAAGCTTTCTTT
TRBJ2-1,TRBD2,TRBV7-9,-,CASSLPAGGTYNEQFF,TGTGCCAGCAGCCTCCCCGCGGGGGGGACCTACAATGAGCAGTTCTTC
TRBJ1-2,TRBD1,TRBV30,-,CAWIQGAPIYGYTF,TGTGCCTGGATCCAGGGGGCCCCTATCTATGGCTACACCTTC
TRBJ1-2,-,TRBV6-6,few,CASIAANYGYTF,TGTGCCAGCATTGCAGCTAACTATGGCTACACCTTC
TRBJ1-2,TRBD1,TRBV6-5,-,CASSSGTGANYGYTF,TGTGCCAGCAGTTCCGGGACAGGTGCTAACTATGGCTACACCTTC
TRBJ1-4,-,TRBV6-1,-,CASRLGTGWGEKLFF,TGTGCCAGCAGGCTTGGGACGGGTTGGGGTGAAAAACTGTTTTTT
TRBJ2-1,TRBD1,TRBV27,-,CASSWGQGVGDEQFF,TGTGCCAGCAGTTGGGGACAGGGGGTAGGGGATGAGCAGTTCTTC
TRBJ2-7,-,TRBV4-2,-,CASSQELRRDSLNPYEQYF,TGTGCCAGCAGCCAAGAACTACGGCGTGACTCCTTAAATCCCTACGAGCAGTACTTC
TRBJ2-3,-,TRBV15,-,CATSLTGDTQYF,TGTGCCACCAGCCTCACTGGAGATACGCAGTATTTT
TRBJ1-1,-,TRBV18,-,CASSPISAGPVNTEAFF,TGTGCCAGCTCACCCATCTCAGCAGGGCCAGTGAACACTGAAGCTTTCTTT
TRBJ2-1,TRBD2,TRBV7-6,-,CASRKGVSGSAYNEQFF,TGTGCCAGCAGGAAAGGGGTTAGCGGGAGCGCCTACAATGAGCAGTTCTTC
TRBJ2-2,-,TRBV7-2,-,CASSRRQTTGELFF,TGTGCCAGCAGCCGAAGACAGACCACCGGGGAGCTGTTTTTT
TRBJ1-1,-,TRBV28,-,CASSLQQGSEAFF,TGTGCCAGCAGCTTGCAACAGGGTTCTGAAGCTTTCTTT
TRBJ1-3,-,TRBV28,-,CASSLTGTSGNTIYF,TGTGCCAGCAGTTTAACGGGCACCTCTGGAAACACCATATATTTT
TRBJ2-1,-,TRBV11-2,-,CASSVGSSYNEQFF,TGTGCCAGCAGCGTCGGGAGCTCCTACAATGAGCAGTTCTTC
TRBJ2-6,-,TRBV29-1,-,CSVALSGANVLTF,TGCAGCGTTGCCCTCTCTGGGGCCAACGTCCTGACTTTC
TRBJ2-5,-,TRBV28,once,CASRALGWIIQETQYF,TGTGCCAGCAGAGCTCTGGGCTGGATCATCCAAGAGACCCAGTACTTC
TRBJ1-3,-,TRBV13,-,CASSLSSGNTIYF,TGTGCCAGCAGCTTAAGCTCTGGAAACACCATATATTTT
TRBJ2-7,-,TRBV5-1,-,CASSQPGLPLEQYF,TGCGCCAGCAGCCAACCGGGACTGCCCCTCGAGCAGTACTTC
TRBJ2-3,-,TRBV13,-,CASSLEARLGQATDTQYF,TGTGCCAGCAGCTTAGAAGCCCGTCTCGGACAAGCCACAGATACGCAGTATTTT
TRBJ1-3,TRBD1,TRBV30,-,CAWSRKGAGNTIYF,TGTGCCTGGAGTAGAAAGGGGGCAGGAAACACCATATATTTT
TRBJ2-1,TRBD1,TRBV5-4,-,CASSLGTGVENEQFF,TGTGCCAGCAGCTTGGGGACAGGGGTAGAGAATGAGCAGTTCTTC
TRBJ2-7,TRBD2,TRBV6-6,once,CASSSGLAGKYQYF,TGTGCCAGCAGTAGCGGACTAGCGGGGAAATATCAGTACTTC
TRBJ2-2,-,TRBV5-1,-,CASSLEGAGELFF,TGCGCCAGCAGCTTGGAGGGGGCCGGGGAGCTGTTTTTT
TRBJ2-1,-,TRBV5-4,-,CASSQTGTKSNEQFF,TGTGCCAGCAGCCAAACCGGGACAAAGTCCAATGAGCAGTTCTTC
TRBJ2-7,-,TRBV6-5,-,CASRNREFYEQYF,TGTGCCAGCAGAAACAGGGAGTTCTACGAGCAGTACTTC
TRBJ1-2,-,TRBV5-6,few,CASSLLGGERNYGYTF,TGTGCCAGCAGCTTGCTCGGGGGGGAGAGGAACTATGGCTACACCTTC
TRBJ2-3,-,TRBV6-1,-,CASTLGSYTQYF,TGTGCCAGCACCCTGGGCTCATATACGCAGTATTTT
TRBJ2-7,TRBD2,TRBV7-9,once,CASSTPSWTSGIRYEQYF,TGTGCCAGCAGCACCCCTTCTTGGACTAGCGGGATAAGGTACGAGCAGTACTTC
TRBJ2-1,-,TRBV7-2,once,CASSPRTGSYNEQFF,TGTGCCAGCAGCCCGCGGACTGGCTCCTACAATGAGCAGTTCTTC
TRBJ1-6,-,TRBV7-9,-,CASSLPIYSPLHF,TGTGCCAGCAGCTTACCTATTTATTCACCCCTCCACTTT
TRBJ1-1,-,TRBV5-1,-,CASSLNGGMNTEAFF,TGCGCCAGCAGTTTGAACGGGGGGATGAACACTGAAGCTTTCTTT
TRBJ1-1,-,TRBV10-2,-,CASRTQWTEAFF,TGCGCCAGCAGGACCCAGTGGACTGAAGCTTTCTTT
TRBJ2-7,TRBD2,TRBV6-1,-,CASSEHPSLAGRLYEQYF,TGTGCCAGCAGTGAGCACCCTTCACTAGCGGGAAGGCTATACGAGCAGTACTTC
TRBJ1-2,-,TRBV7-2,-,CASSFLVGSTGYTF,TGTGCCAGCAGCTTTCTCGTGGGTTCGACCGGCTACACCTTC
TRBJ2-5,-,TRBV27,-,CASSLSSFQRESLGARETQYF,TGTGCCAGCAGTTTGTCGTCATTCCAGCGCGAAAGTCTGGGGGCGCGAGAGACCCAGTACTTC
TRBJ1-4,TRBD1,TRBV5-1,-,CASSLSRGGLNEKLFF,TGCGCCAGCAGCTTATCCAGGGGGGGCCTAAATGAAAAACTGTTTTTT
TRBJ2-1,-,TRBV28,-,CASSRFPGNNEQFF,TGTGCCAGCAGCCGCTTCCCGGGCAACAATGAGCAGTTCTTC